Shown below are 29 T cell receptor beta chains from a single sample sequenced in a study of CD8+ T cells in alopecia areata. About five patients' CD4+ populations were sorted into CD25+CD127- cells. Extracted RNA was reverse transcribed into cDNA, the sequencing template. Using immunoSEQ multiplex PCR, the repertoire was profiled, and TCRdb retains in-frame clones only, with some absent. The sample holds around 35,000 clones, nearly 55% seen once. What was sequenced was CD4+ Tregs sorted from blood. These TCRs come from a human donor with alopecia areata.

This clone is medium-sized in the sample. The V gene is TRBV29-1, the J gene TRBJ2-5; 11 positions agree with TRBD1. Germline lookup yields CDR1 SQVTM and CDR2 ANQGSEA. This CDR3 spans 14 amino acids. The V and J ends lost 6 bases and 1 base, in that order; junction bases with no gene match: 4. In DNA form, the CDR3 reads TGCAGCGTCCGCGGGACAGGGGGCCAAGAGACCCAGTACTTC. Translating it yields CSVRGTGGQETQYF.

The rearrangement joins TRBV7-9 to TRBJ1-2, with D perhaps matching TRBD1 (6 bases). CDR1 SEHNR and CDR2 FQNEAQ come from the germline V gene (reference sequence). This CDR3 is built from 14 residues. The CDR3 nucleotides are TGTCTCATAGGGGCTACAGGGACCAGCGGTGGCTACACCTTC. As protein: CLIGATGTSGGYTF.

This sequence joins TRBV12-5 and TRBJ1-2, with D perhaps matching TRBD1 (5 bases). Trimming took 1 base from V and 13 from J, leaving 13 bases between them. Germline CDR1 and CDR2: LGHNT and FRNRAP. The CDR3 sequence is 12 residues long. CDR3 sequence: CASGLEGQGSTF. CDR3 in DNA: TGTGCTAGTGGTTTGGAGGGGCAAGGGAGCACCTTC. Full variable domain (remainder filled in from reference TRBV12-5 and TRBJ1-2): DARVTQTPRHKVTEMGQEVTMRCQPILGHNTVFWYRQTMMQGLELLAYFRNRAPLDDSGMPKDRFSAEMPDATLATLKIQPSEPRDSAVYFCASGLEGQGSTFGSGTRLTVV.

The sample holds a few counts of this clone. This sequence joins TRBV4-2 and TRBJ2-2, with TRBD2 identical over 8 bases. This CDR3 is built from 16 residues. V gave up 0 bases and J gave up 2 bases; unmatched junction bases: 2. Germline assignment: CDR1 LGHNA and CDR2 YNFKEQ. The CDR3 protein is CASSQEGTRNTGELFF. The CDR3 nucleotides read TGTGCCAGCAGCCAAGAAGGGACTAGAAACACCGGGGAGCTGTTTTTT.

The gene calls are TRBV5-1 and TRBJ2-7; D ambiguous. This CDR3 contains 13 residues. CDR1 SGHRS and CDR2 YFSETQ come from the germline V gene. Deletions cut 5 bases from V and 1 base from J, with 10 bases between. CDR3 amino acids: CASRLSGSYEQYF. In DNA, the CDR3 is TGCGCCAGCAGGCTCTCAGGTTCCTACGAGCAGTACTTC. The whole variable domain, remainder taken from reference TRBV5-1 and TRBJ2-7, is KAGVTQTPRYLIKTRGQQVTLSCSPISGHRSVSWYQQTPGQGLQFLFEYFSETQRNKGNFPGRFSGRQFSNSRSEMNVSTLELGDSALYLCASRLSGSYEQYFGPGTRLTVT.

This clone was observed a handful of times. The chain recombines TRBV28 with TRBJ1-4, with a possible D match to TRBD1 (5 bases). Germline V gene lookup returns CDR1 MDHEN and CDR2 SYDVKM. V lost 3 bases and J lost 0, with 14 bases in between. The CDR3 covers 17 residues. The CDR3 reads CASSFTGVFATNEKLFF. As DNA, the CDR3 is TGTGCCAGCAGTTTTACGGGGGTATTTGCAACTAATGAAAAACTGTTTTTT.

This chain connects TRBV4-3 to TRBJ1-4; D remains unclear. There are 14 residues in the CDR3. CDR1 is LGHNA, CDR2 YSLEER, per germline. V was shortened by 1 base and J by 1 base, with 4 bases between the two germline ends. The CDR3 coding sequence is TGCGCCAGCAGCCAAGGGGGAACTAATGAAAAACTGTTTTTT. Protein: CASSQGGTNEKLFF.

This chain uses TRBV9 with TRBJ2-3; D is uncertain. Per germline, CDR1 SGDLS and CDR2 YYNGEE. Trimming took off 3 bases at V and 3 bases at J, with 5 bases between the two ends. The CDR3 consists of 12 residues. Here the CDR3 reads CASSAMTDTQYF. The CDR3 DNA sequence: TGTGCCAGCAGCGCCATGACAGATACGCAGTATTTT. The entire variable domain, with the rest obtained from reference TRBV9 and TRBJ2-3, is as follows: DSGVTQTPKHLITATGQRVTLRCSPRSGDLSVYWYQQSLDQGLQFLIQYYNGEERAKGNILERFSAQQFPDLHSELNLSSLELGDSALYFCASSAMTDTQYFGPGTRLTVL.

The V gene is TRBV25-1, the J gene TRBJ1-2; D is unresolved. This CDR3 spans 13 amino acids. Germline assignment: CDR1 MGHDK and CDR2 SYGVNS. The V gene lost 5 bases and the J gene lost 8 bases, with 15 bases spanning the gap. The chain's CDR3 is CASSLETARGYTF. CDR3 bases: TGTGCCAGCAGTTTAGAAACAGCGCGCGGCTACACCTTC.

This rearrangement joins TRBV21-1 to TRBJ1-4. TRBV21-1 is a pseudogene segment. The CDR3 is 16 residues long. The CDR3 here is CASRGRWVWSNEKLFF. The CDR3 DNA reads TGTGCCAGCAGGGGTCGGTGGGTGTGGTCGAATGAAAAACTGTTTTTT.

The CDR3 DNA follows: TGTGCCAGCAGTTTAATGGGACAGGGGTATGGCTACACCTTC. Amino acid sequence: CASSLMGQGYGYTF. The chain uses TRBV27 and TRBJ1-2, with 10 bases identical to TRBD1. The V gene end was trimmed by 2 bases and the J gene end by 5 bases; junction bases not matched to a gene: 2. Germline V gene sequence: CDR1 MNHEY, CDR2 SMNVEV (reference sequence). This CDR3 region has 14 residues.

The chain combines TRBV7-2 with TRBJ2-5; no definite D call. This CDR3 comprises 13 residues. Germline lookup yields CDR1 SGHTA and CDR2 FQGNSA. V was cut by 2 bases and J by 5 bases, with 9 bases left in between. The CDR3 region has the DNA TGTGCCAGCAGCTTACGGATTCCGGAGACCCAGTACTTC. It codes for CASSLRIPETQYF.

The V gene is TRBV5-1, the J gene TRBJ1-1, with 7 bases that match TRBD1. After removal of 4 bases from V and 2 bases from J, the junction contained 8 bases not matched to a gene. The CDR3 runs to 15 residues. Germline-derived CDR1 and CDR2 are SGHRS and YFSETQ. CDR3 amino acids: CASSQKGQPNTEAFF. CDR3 nucleotides: TGCGCCAGCAGCCAGAAGGGACAGCCAAACACTGAAGCTTTCTTT. The full variable domain, rest sourced from reference TRBV5-1 and TRBJ1-1, is KAGVTQTPRYLIKTRGQQVTLSCSPISGHRSVSWYQQTPGQGLQFLFEYFSETQRNKGNFPGRFSGRQFSNSRSEMNVSTLELGDSALYLCASSQKGQPNTEAFFGQGTRLTVV.

This clone was seen more than once but under ten times. The chain links TRBV18 to TRBJ2-3; perhaps TRBD2 as D (5 bases). CDR3 length: 11 amino acids. From germline, CDR1 is KGHSH and CDR2 LQKENI. Trimming left V 4 bases short and J 6 bases short, with 5 bases between. DNA of the CDR3: TGTGCCAGCTCACGAGGGGATACGCAGTATTTT. Protein: CASSRGDTQYF.

This clone has a handful of counts. The rearrangement joins TRBV29-1 to TRBJ1-2; no firm D call. The germline CDR1 and CDR2 sequences are SQVTM and ANQGSEA. V lost 5 bases to trimming and J lost 8 bases, with 6 bases between them. This CDR3 has 9 residues. CDR3: CSVSEGYTF. CDR3 in DNA: TGCAGCGTTTCAGAGGGCTACACCTTC.

This clone appeared a few times. The V gene is TRBV25-1, the J gene TRBJ1-2, with TRBD1 matching 7 bases. J lost 5 bases, V lost 7 bases, and 10 bases had no gene match. The germline gives CDR1 MGHDK, CDR2 SYGVNS. The CDR3 is 14 residues long. The CDR3 here is CASTRGQPPYGYTF. The CDR3, as DNA: TGTGCCAGCACCCGGGGACAGCCACCTTATGGCTACACCTTC.

V usage is TRBV4-3 and J usage is TRBJ2-7; TRBD2 matches at 9 bases. From germline, CDR1 is LGHNA and CDR2 YSLEER. This CDR3 is built from 15 residues. Trimming took 4 bases from V and 2 from J; bases not matched to a gene: 6. CDR3 in amino acids: CASSPGGLAAYEQYF. CDR3 coding DNA: TGCGCCAGCAGCCCTGGGGGACTAGCAGCCTACGAGCAGTACTTC.

The chain is built from TRBV7-3 and TRBJ2-2; D unclear. V dropped 5 bases and J dropped 0 bases, with 7 bases sitting between them. Germline V gene data show CDR1 as SGHTA and CDR2 as FQGTGA. This CDR3 has 14 residues. The CDR3 DNA reads as TGTGCCAGCAGCCTGGCTTCGAACACCGGGGAGCTGTTTTTT. This sequence encodes CASSLASNTGELFF.

V and J are TRBV29-1 and TRBJ2-5, with TRBD1 as a possible D gene (7 bases). The tail of the sequence fits TRBJ2-7 better, so the J call may be wrong. Looked up from germline, CDR1 is SQVTM and CDR2 is ANQGSEA. CDR3 length: 13 amino acids. The CDR3 is CSVDRGVGDEQYF. As DNA, the CDR3 is TGCAGCGTTGACAGGGGGGTGGGGGACGAGCAGTACTTC.

The chain uses TRBV15 and TRBJ2-5; D ambiguous. The CDR3 covers 14 residues. V lost 0 bases and J lost 2, with 7 bases in between. Germline loops: CDR1 LNHNV, CDR2 YYDKDF (reference sequence). CDR3: CATSRDRQQETQYF. Here the CDR3 DNA reads TGTGCCACCAGCAGAGATCGCCAGCAAGAGACCCAGTACTTC.

This clone occurred a few times. The chain employs TRBV6-5 and TRBJ2-5; D not certain. This CDR3 contains 14 residues. Germline V gene lookup returns CDR1 MNHEY and CDR2 SVGAGI. V was shortened by 0 bases and J by 4 bases, with 9 bases between the two germline ends. CDR3 in amino acids: CASSYSSFSETQYF. CDR3 coding DNA: TGTGCCAGCAGTTACTCGAGTTTTTCAGAGACCCAGTACTTC.

The gene calls are TRBV4-1 and TRBJ2-2, with TRBD2 matching over 8 bases. Germline V gives CDR1 MGHRA, CDR2 YSYEKL. The CDR3 consists of 16 residues. V trimming: 1 base; J trimming: 5 bases; junction bases outside the gene matches: 6. CDR3 sequence: CASSQVGGAMTGELFF. The CDR3 DNA sequence: TGCGCCAGCAGCCAAGTCGGGGGGGCTATGACCGGGGAGCTGTTTTTT.

The chain couples TRBV6-5 to TRBJ1-5; no firm D call. V was trimmed by 0 bases and J by 7 bases, leaving 7 bases between them. Looked up from germline, CDR1 is MNHEY and CDR2 is SVGAGI. The CDR3 has 13 residues. This chain's CDR3 is CASSYSSGQPQHF. Written as DNA, the CDR3 is TGTGCCAGCAGTTACTCGAGCGGACAGCCCCAGCATTTT.

Relative to its sample, this clone is medium-sized (0.01 to 0.1%). This chain links TRBV5-1 with TRBJ2-2; D is ambiguous. V was clipped by 2 bases and J by 6 bases, with 5 bases between them. This CDR3 contains 12 residues. From germline, CDR1 is SGHRS and CDR2 YFSETQ. This chain's CDR3 is CASSLTAGELFF. The CDR3 nucleotides are TGCGCCAGCAGCTTAACGGCCGGGGAGCTGTTTTTT.

By share, this clone counts as medium-sized. The gene calls are TRBV7-9 and TRBJ2-3; no reliable D call. CDR1 and CDR2 from the germline V gene are SEHNR and FQNEAQ (reference sequence). V was trimmed by 7 bases and J by 6 bases, leaving 8 bases between them. This CDR3 comprises 11 residues. CDR3 nucleotide sequence: TGTGCCAGCACCCCGGTGGATACGCAGTATTTT. Protein product: CASTPVDTQYF.

This clone was detected only a few times. The V call is TRBV5-1, the J call TRBJ1-2; TRBD1 matches at 9 bases. The V gene's germline CDR1 is SGHRS and CDR2 YFSETQ. The V gene end was trimmed by 3 bases and the J gene end by 8 bases; junction bases not matched to a gene: 5. The CDR3 is 13 amino acids. The CDR3 DNA reads TGCGCCAGCAGCTCCGGGACAGGGAACGGCTACACCTTC. Translation gives CASSSGTGNGYTF.

This chain links TRBV27 with TRBJ1-2; D gene unclear. CDR1 and CDR2 from the germline V gene are MNHEY and SMNVEV (reference sequence). The length of the CDR3 is 13 residues. The ends were cut back, 4 bases at V and 4 bases at J, with 10 bases in the middle. The CDR3 DNA follows: TGTGCCAGCAGTTCCACAGTGGGCTATGGCTACACCTTC. Translating it yields CASSSTVGYGYTF.

The chain joins TRBV5-1 to TRBJ2-5; the D is unclear. V was shortened by 0 bases and J by 2 bases, with 5 bases between the two germline ends. This CDR3 spans 13 amino acids. Germline loops: CDR1 SGHRS, CDR2 YFSETQ. CDR3 protein: CASSLVIQETQYF. The CDR3 nucleotides are TGCGCCAGCAGCTTGGTGATTCAAGAGACCCAGTACTTC.

V gene TRBV4-2 combines with J gene TRBJ1-5; unclear D gene. This CDR3 is 15 amino acids long. V was clipped by 0 bases and J by 5 bases, with 11 bases between them. Germline CDR1 is LGHNA and CDR2 is YNFKEQ. The CDR3 loop reads CASSQEVRIYQPQHF. The CDR3 DNA sequence: TGTGCCAGCAGCCAAGAGGTACGAATTTATCAGCCCCAGCATTTT.